The clone carrying this T cell receptor (beta chain) was counted only a few times. Its antigen is currently unknown. This sample is drawn from a study of response to subunit inactivated influenza vaccine. Overall study results and limits: Few additional T cells are recruited per seasonal influenza vaccination, authors suggested.

Trimming cost V 3 bases and J 5 bases, with 11 bases left between them. The length of the CDR3 is 14 residues. In germline, CDR1 is MDHEN, CDR2 SYDVKM. TCRdb reanalysed the RT-PCR reads using MiXCR and keeps one entry per CDR3 protein. The sample contains 650,000 to 700,000 distinct CDR3 sequences, around 16% of which appear only once. This receptor was taken from a man aged 50-60 years who received an inactivated influenza vaccine. The rearrangement uses TRBV28 and TRBJ2-4; no clear D. Sequenced material: PBMCs from blood, taken about 11 days after vaccination. CDR3 DNA sequence: TGTGCCAGCAGTTTTTATATTGGGCAAAACATTCAGTACTTC. Protein sequence: CASSFYIGQNIQYF. Together with reference TRBV28 and TRBJ2-4, the CDR3 gives the full variable domain: DVKVTQSSRYLVKRTGEKVFLECVQDMDHENMFWYRQDPGLGLRLIYFSYDVKMKEKGDIPEGYSVSREKKERFSLILESASTNQTSMYLCASSFYIGQNIQYFGAGTRLSVL.